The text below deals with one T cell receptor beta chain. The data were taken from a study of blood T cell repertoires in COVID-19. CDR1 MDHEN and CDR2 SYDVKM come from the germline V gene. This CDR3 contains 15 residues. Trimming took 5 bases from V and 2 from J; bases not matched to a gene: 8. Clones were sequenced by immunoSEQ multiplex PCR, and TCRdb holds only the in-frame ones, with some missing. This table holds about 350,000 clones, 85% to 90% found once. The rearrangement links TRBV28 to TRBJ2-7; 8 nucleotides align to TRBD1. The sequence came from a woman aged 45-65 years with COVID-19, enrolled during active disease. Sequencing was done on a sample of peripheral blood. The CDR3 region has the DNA TGTGCCAGCAGTCCTCAGGGGGCGTCAACCTACGAGCAGTACTTC. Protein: CASSPQGASTYEQYF.